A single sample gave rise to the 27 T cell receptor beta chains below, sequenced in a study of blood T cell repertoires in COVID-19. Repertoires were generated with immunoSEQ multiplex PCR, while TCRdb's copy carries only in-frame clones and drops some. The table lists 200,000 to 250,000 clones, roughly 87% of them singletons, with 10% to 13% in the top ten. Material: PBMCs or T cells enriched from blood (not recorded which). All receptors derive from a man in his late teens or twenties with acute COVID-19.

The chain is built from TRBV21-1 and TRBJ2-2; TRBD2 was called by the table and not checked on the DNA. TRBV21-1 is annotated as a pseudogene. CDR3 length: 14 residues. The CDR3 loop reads CASSNLSRTGELFF. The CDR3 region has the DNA TGTGCCAGCAGCAATTTATCGAGGACCGGGGAGCTGTTTTTT.

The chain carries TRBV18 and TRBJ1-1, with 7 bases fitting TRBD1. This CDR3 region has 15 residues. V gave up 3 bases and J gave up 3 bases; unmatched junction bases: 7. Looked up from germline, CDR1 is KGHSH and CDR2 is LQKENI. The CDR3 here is CASSPRQGVYTEAFF. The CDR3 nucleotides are TGTGCCAGCTCACCTCGACAGGGTGTGTACACTGAAGCTTTCTTT.

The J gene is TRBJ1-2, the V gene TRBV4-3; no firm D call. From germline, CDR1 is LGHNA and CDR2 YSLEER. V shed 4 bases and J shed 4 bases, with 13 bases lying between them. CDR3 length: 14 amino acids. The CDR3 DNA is TGCGCCAGCAGCCCCTCCGAGGGTAGCTATGGCTACACCTTC. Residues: CASSPSEGSYGYTF.

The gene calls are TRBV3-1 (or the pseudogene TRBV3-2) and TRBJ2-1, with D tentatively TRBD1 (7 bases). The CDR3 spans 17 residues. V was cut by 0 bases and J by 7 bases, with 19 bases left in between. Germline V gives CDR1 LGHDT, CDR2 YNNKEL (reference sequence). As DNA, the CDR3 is TGTGCCAGCAGCCAAGATCTTGCCAGGGGGAGGTTTAATGAGCAGTTCTTC. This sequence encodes CASSQDLARGRFNEQFF.

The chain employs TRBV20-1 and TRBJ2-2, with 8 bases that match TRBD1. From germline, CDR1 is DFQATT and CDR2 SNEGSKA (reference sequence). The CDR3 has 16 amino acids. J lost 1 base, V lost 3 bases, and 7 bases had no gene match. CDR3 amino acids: CSASLWTGMNTGELFF. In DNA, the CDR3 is TGCAGTGCTAGTTTATGGACAGGGATGAACACCGGGGAGCTGTTTTTT.

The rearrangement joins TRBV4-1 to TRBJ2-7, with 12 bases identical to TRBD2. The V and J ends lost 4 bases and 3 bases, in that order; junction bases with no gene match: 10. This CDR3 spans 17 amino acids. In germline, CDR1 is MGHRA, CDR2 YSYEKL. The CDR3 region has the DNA TGCGCCAGCAGCCCATCTAGCGGGAGGGCCTCGGGCTACGAGCAGTACTTC. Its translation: CASSPSSGRASGYEQYF.

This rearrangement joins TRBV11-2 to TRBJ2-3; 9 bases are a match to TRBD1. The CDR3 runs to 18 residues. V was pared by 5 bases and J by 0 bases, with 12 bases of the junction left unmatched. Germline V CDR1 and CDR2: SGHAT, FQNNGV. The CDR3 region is CASSQTPDRGRSTDTQYF. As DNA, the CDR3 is TGTGCCAGCAGCCAGACCCCGGACAGGGGCCGGAGCACAGATACGCAGTATTTT.

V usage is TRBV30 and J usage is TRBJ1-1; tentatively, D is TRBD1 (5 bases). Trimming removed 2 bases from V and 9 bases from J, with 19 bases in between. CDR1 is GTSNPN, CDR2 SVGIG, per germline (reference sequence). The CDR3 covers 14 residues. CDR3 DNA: TGTGCCTGGAGTTTCGGGGGAATAAGAGGGAAAGCTTTCTTT. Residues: CAWSFGGIRGKAFF.

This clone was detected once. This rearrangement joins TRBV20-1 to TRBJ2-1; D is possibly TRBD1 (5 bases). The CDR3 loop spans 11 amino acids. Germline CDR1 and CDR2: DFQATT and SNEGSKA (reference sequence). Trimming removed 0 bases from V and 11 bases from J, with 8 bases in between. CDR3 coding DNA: TGCAGTGCTAGAGATCACAGGAAGCAGTTCTTC. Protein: CSARDHRKQFF.

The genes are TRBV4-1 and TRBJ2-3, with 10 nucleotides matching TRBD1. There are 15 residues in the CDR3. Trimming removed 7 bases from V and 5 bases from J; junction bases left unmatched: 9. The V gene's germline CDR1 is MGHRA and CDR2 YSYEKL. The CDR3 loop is CASTRQGATVDTQYF. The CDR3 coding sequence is TGCGCCAGCACCCGACAGGGGGCCACGGTAGATACGCAGTATTTT.

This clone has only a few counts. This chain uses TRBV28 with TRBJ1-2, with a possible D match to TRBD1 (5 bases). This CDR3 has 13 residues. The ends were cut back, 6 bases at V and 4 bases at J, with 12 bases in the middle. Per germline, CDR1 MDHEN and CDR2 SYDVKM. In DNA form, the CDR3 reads TGTGCCAGCAGCGGGACGGGGGTCTATGGCTACACCTTC. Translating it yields CASSGTGVYGYTF.

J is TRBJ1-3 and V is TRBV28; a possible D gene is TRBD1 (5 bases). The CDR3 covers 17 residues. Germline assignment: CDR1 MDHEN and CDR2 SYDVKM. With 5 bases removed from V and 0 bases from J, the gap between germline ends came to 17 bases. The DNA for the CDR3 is TGTGCCAGCAGTCAACGGAAGGGGCTCATCTCTGGAAACACCATATATTTT. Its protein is CASSQRKGLISGNTIYF.

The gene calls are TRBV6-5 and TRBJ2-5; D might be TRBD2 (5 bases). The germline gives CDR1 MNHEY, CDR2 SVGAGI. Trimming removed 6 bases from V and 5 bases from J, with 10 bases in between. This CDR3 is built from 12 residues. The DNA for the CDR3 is TGTGCCAGCAGGGGCGGCGGGGAGACCCAGTACTTC. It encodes CASRGGGETQYF.

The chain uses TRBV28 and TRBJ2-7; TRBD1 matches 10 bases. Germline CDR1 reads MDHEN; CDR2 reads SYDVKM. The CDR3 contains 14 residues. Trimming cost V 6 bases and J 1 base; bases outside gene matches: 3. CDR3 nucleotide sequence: TGTGCCAGCAGCCTGGGACAGGGGTCCTACGAGCAGTACTTC. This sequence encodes CASSLGQGSYEQYF.

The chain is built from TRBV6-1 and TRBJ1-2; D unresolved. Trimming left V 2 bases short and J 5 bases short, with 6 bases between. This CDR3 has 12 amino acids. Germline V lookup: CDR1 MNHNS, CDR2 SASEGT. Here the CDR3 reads CASSEQTYGYTF. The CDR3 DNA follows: TGTGCCAGCAGTGAACAGACTTATGGCTACACCTTC.

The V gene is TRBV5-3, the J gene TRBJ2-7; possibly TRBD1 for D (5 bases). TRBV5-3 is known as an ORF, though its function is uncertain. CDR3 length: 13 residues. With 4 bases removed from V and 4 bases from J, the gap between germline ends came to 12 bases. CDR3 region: CARSPSREYEQYF. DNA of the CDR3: TGTGCCAGAAGCCCGTCCAGGGAATACGAGCAGTACTTC.

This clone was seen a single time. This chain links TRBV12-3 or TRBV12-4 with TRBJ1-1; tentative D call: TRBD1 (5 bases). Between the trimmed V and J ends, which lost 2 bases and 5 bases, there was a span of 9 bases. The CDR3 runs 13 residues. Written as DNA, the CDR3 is TGTGCCAGCAGTTTAAACCAGGGAACTGAAGCTTTCTTT. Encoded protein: CASSLNQGTEAFF.

CDR3 sequence reads: CASRGQGNYGYTF. CDR3 DNA: TGTGCCAGCAGAGGACAGGGAAACTATGGCTACACCTTC. The J gene is TRBJ1-2, the V gene TRBV14; 8 positions match TRBD1. This CDR3 has 13 residues. V shed 6 bases and J 2 bases; nucleotides not matched to a gene: 2. From germline, CDR1 is SGHDN and CDR2 FVKESK. Complete variable domain (other parts from reference TRBV14 and TRBJ1-2): EAGVTQFPSHSVIEKGQTVTLRCDPISGHDNLYWYRRVMGKEIKFLLHFVKESKQDESGMPNNRFLAERTGGTYSTLKVQPAELEDSGVYFCASRGQGNYGYTFGSGTRLTVV.

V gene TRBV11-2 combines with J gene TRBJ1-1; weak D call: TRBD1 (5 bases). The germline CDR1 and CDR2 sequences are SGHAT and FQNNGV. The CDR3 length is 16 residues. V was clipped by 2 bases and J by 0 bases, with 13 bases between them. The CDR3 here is CASSLSTDLMNTEAFF. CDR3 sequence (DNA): TGTGCCAGCAGCTTATCGACAGACCTTATGAACACTGAAGCTTTCTTT.

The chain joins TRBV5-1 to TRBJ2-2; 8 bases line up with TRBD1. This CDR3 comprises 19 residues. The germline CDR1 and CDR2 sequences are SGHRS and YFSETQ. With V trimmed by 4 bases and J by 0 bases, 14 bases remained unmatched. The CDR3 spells CASSDRQGMIFANTGELFF. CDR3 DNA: TGCGCCAGCAGCGACCGACAGGGGATGATATTCGCGAACACCGGGGAGCTGTTTTTT.

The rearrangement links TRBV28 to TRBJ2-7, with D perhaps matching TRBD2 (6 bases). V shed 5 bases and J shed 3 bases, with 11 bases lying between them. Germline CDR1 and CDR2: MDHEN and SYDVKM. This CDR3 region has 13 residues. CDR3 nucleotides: TGTGCCAGCAGTCGACAGACTAGCTACGAGCAGTACTTC. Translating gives CASSRQTSYEQYF.

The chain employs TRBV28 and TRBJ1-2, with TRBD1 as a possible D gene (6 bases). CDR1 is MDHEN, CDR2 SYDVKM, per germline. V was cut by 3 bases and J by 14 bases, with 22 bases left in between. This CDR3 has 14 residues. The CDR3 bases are TGTGCCAGCAGTTTCCGGCAGGGGCATGCCAGGTTGACCTTC. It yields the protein CASSFRQGHARLTF.

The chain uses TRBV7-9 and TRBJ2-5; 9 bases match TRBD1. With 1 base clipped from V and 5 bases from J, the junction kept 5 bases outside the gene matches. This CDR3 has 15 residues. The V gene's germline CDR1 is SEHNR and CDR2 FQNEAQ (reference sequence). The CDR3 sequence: CASSLGQGDSETQYF. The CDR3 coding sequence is TGTGCCAGCAGCTTAGGACAGGGGGATTCGGAGACCCAGTACTTC. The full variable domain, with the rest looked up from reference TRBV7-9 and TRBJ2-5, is DTGVSQNPRHKITKRGQNVTFRCDPISEHNRLYWYRQTLGQGPEFLTYFQNEAQLEKSRLLSDRFSAERPKGSFSTLEIQRTEQGDSAMYLCASSLGQGDSETQYFGPGTRLLVL.

In DNA form, the CDR3 reads TGTGCCAGCCAGGACCAGGACAGACACAATCAGCCCCAGCATTTT. It is translated as CASQDQDRHNQPQHF. The chain is built from TRBV6-5 and TRBJ1-5, with TRBD1 as a possible D gene (6 bases). V lost 8 bases and J 3 bases, leaving 17 bases between the germline ends. Germline CDR1 is MNHEY and CDR2 is SVGAGI. The length of the CDR3 is 15 residues.

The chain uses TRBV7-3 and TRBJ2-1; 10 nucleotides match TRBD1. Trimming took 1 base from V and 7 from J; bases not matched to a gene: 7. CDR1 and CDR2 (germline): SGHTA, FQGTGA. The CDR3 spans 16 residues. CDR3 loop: CASSLRQGAPGNEQFF. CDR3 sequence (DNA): TGTGCCAGCAGCTTAAGACAGGGGGCGCCGGGGAATGAGCAGTTCTTC.

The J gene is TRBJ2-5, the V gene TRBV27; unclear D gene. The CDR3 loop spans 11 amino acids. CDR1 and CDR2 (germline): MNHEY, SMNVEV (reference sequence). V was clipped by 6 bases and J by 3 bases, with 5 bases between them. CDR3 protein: CASSLKETQYF. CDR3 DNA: TGTGCCAGCAGCCTAAAAGAGACCCAGTACTTC.

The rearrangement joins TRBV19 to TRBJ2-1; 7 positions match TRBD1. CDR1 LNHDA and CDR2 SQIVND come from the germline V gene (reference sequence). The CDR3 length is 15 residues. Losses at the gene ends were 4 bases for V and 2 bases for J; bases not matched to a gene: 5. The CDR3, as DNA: TGTGCCAGTAGTAGACAGGGTACGGCCTACAATGAGCAGTTCTTC. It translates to CASSRQGTAYNEQFF.